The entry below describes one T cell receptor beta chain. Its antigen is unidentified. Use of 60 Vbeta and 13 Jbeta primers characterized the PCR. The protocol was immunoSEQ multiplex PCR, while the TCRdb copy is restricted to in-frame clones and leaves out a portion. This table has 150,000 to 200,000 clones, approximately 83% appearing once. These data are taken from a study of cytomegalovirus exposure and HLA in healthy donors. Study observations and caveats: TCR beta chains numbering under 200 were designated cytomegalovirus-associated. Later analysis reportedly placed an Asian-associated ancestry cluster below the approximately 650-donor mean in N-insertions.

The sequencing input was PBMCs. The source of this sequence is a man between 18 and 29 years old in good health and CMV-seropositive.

The CDR3 nucleotides are TGTGCCAGCTCACCGGAGGGGACCTTACTCCCCTACGAGCAGTACTTC. It encodes CASSPEGTLLPYEQYF. The chain joins TRBV18 to TRBJ2-7; possibly TRBD2 for D (6 bases). The CDR3 consists of 16 residues. The germline V gene has CDR1 KGHSH and CDR2 LQKENI. V was cut by 3 bases and J by 2 bases, with 17 bases left in between.